This T cell receptor beta chain was identified during a study of PD-1 blockade in classical Hodgkin lymphoma. General observations from the study: Newly diagnosed patients were reported to start with lower TCR diversity than healthy donors.

Details on this clone: The target antigen is unknown.

Germline assignment: CDR1 SGHVS and CDR2 FQNEAQ. This CDR3 contains 14 residues. Deletions cut 5 bases from V and 2 bases from J, with 13 bases between. As to time point: newly diagnosed, previously untreated cHL patient sample. Sequencing was performed with immunoSEQ multiplex PCR; in TCRdb, only in-frame clones are kept and a portion is missing. The profile shows tens of thousands of clones, roughly 93% of them singletons. The sample was peripheral blood mononuclear cells (PBMCs). The V gene is TRBV7-8, the J gene TRBJ2-7, with a weak D call TRBD2 (5 bases). The source of this sequence is a human donor with classical Hodgkin lymphoma. CDR3 bases: TGTGCCAGCAGCCCCCACGGGCGGGCCTACGAGCAGTACTTC. Amino acid sequence: CASSPHGRAYEQYF. The full variable domain, in which reference TRBV7-8 and TRBJ2-7 provide the parts outside the CDR3, is GAGVSQSPRYKVAKRGQDVALRCDPISGHVSLFWYQQALGQGPEFLTYFQNEAQLDKSGLPSDRFFAERPEGSVSTLKIQRTQQEDSAVYLCASSPHGRAYEQYFGPGTRLTVT.